Below, 14 T cell receptor beta chains from the same sample are listed, as sequenced in a study of tumor-infiltrating lymphocytes in localized non-small cell lung cancer. Profiling relied on immunoSEQ multiplex PCR, and the TCRdb table lists in-frame clones only, not all of them. This table holds thousands of clones, 74% found once. What was sequenced was uninvolved lung tissue not adjacent to the tumor. The origin of the receptors is a human donor with non-small cell lung cancer.

V gene TRBV6-5 combines with J gene TRBJ2-1; TRBD2 matches at 11 bases. CDR3 size: 13 residues. CDR1 MNHEY and CDR2 SVGAGI come from the germline V gene. The ends lost 8 bases at V and 4 bases at J; junction bases unmatched: 1. This CDR3 is CASGTSGYNEQFF. Written as DNA, the CDR3 is TGTGCCAGCGGGACTAGCGGTTACAATGAGCAGTTCTTC.

The table lists this clone with a count of one. This sequence joins TRBV30 and TRBJ1-1; TRBD1 agrees at 7 bases. Trimming at V came to 4 bases and at J to 0 bases, leaving 8 bases not matched to a gene. The length of the CDR3 is 15 residues. CDR1 and CDR2 from the germline V gene are GTSNPN and SVGIG (reference sequence). The CDR3 bases are TGTGCCTGGATCTTACTGGGACAGCTGAACACTGAAGCTTTCTTT. As protein: CAWILLGQLNTEAFF. The full variable domain, in which reference TRBV30 and TRBJ1-1 provide the parts outside the CDR3, is SQTIHQWPATLVQPVGSPLSLECTVEGTSNPNLYWYRQAAGRGLQLLFYSVGIGQISSEVPQNLSASRPQDRQFILSSKKLLLSDSGFYLCAWILLGQLNTEAFFGQGTRLTVV.

The rearrangement joins TRBV7-8 to TRBJ1-3; D is unresolved. Germline V gene lookup returns CDR1 SGHVS and CDR2 FQNEAQ. V was trimmed by 1 base and J by 0 bases, leaving 10 bases between them. The CDR3 length is 16 residues. The DNA for the CDR3 is TGTGCCAGCAGCTTAGGTCCGGCCACCTCTGGAAACACCATATATTTT. It translates to CASSLGPATSGNTIYF.

This clone was seen a few times. CDR3 bases: TGTGCCAGCAGTTACTCTCAACAGGCGGCAAACACCATATATTTT. It yields the protein CASSYSQQAANTIYF. The chain recombines TRBV6-6 with TRBJ1-3; D might be TRBD1 (5 bases). Germline CDR1 MNHNY, CDR2 SVGAGI (reference sequence). V lost 0 bases and J 6 bases, leaving 12 bases between the germline ends. The CDR3 sequence is 15 residues long.

This chain joins TRBV4-3 and TRBJ1-5; no reliable D call. This CDR3 contains 15 residues. Trimming left V 0 bases short and J 5 bases short, with 11 bases between. The germline V gene has CDR1 LGHNA and CDR2 YSLEER. This CDR3 is CASSQDPGRDQPQHF. The CDR3 bases are TGCGCCAGCAGCCAAGATCCTGGGAGGGATCAGCCCCAGCATTTT.

The count of this clone is one. The chain has TRBV19 and TRBJ1-4; D remains ambiguous. Trimming pared 6 bases from V and 5 bases from J, leaving 16 bases between. Germline V gives CDR1 LNHDA, CDR2 SQIVND (reference sequence). The CDR3 is 15 residues long. The CDR3 is CASRNGQAINEKLFF. DNA of the CDR3: TGTGCCAGTAGAAATGGGCAAGCGATCAATGAAAAACTGTTTTTT.

This clone has more than one count but fewer than ten. V and J are TRBV5-1 and TRBJ2-7, with 9 bases aligning to TRBD1. Germline CDR1 and CDR2: SGHRS and YFSETQ. The CDR3 has 16 residues. V dropped 0 bases and J dropped 5; count of bases not matched to a gene: 9. The CDR3 DNA is TGCGCCAGCAGCTTGGCTGGGACAGGGAATTTCAACGAGCAGTACTTC. Protein: CASSLAGTGNFNEQYF. The full variable domain, with the rest looked up from reference TRBV5-1 and TRBJ2-7, is KAGVTQTPRYLIKTRGQQVTLSCSPISGHRSVSWYQQTPGQGLQFLFEYFSETQRNKGNFPGRFSGRQFSNSRSEMNVSTLELGDSALYLCASSLAGTGNFNEQYFGPGTRLTVT.

The chain is built from TRBV2 and TRBJ2-5, with TRBD1 matching over 9 bases. This CDR3 region has 15 residues. Germline CDR1 reads SNHLY; CDR2 reads FYNNEI. V lost 7 bases, J lost 1 base, and 7 bases stayed unmatched. CDR3 amino acids: CASNRDRVLQETQYF. The CDR3 DNA is TGTGCCAGCAACCGGGACAGGGTGCTCCAAGAGACCCAGTACTTC.

V is TRBV11-2 and J is TRBJ1-1, with D maybe TRBD1 (5 bases). CDR1 SGHAT and CDR2 FQNNGV come from the germline V gene. This CDR3 contains 13 residues. Trimming stripped 3 bases from V and 3 bases from J, with 8 bases between. CDR3 nucleotides: TGTGCCAGCAGCTTGTCAGGGTACACTGAAGCTTTCTTT. As protein: CASSLSGYTEAFF.

The sample holds a few counts of this clone. V gene TRBV18 combines with J gene TRBJ2-1; D gene ambiguous. This CDR3 spans 13 amino acids. The germline V gene has CDR1 KGHSH and CDR2 LQKENI. Deletions cut 0 bases from V and 8 bases from J, with 8 bases between. The CDR3 loop reads CASSPPEDYEQFF. In DNA form, the CDR3 reads TGTGCCAGCTCACCACCAGAAGACTATGAGCAGTTCTTC.

The chain couples TRBV2 to TRBJ1-2; TRBD1 agrees at 9 bases. J was trimmed by 8 bases and V by 6 bases; bases with no gene match: 10. This CDR3 has 14 amino acids. The V gene's germline CDR1 is SNHLY and CDR2 FYNNEI. In DNA form, the CDR3 reads TGTGCCAGCAGCTCAGAGGGACAGGGTGTGGGCTACACCTTC. Translation: CASSSEGQGVGYTF.

This chain uses TRBV10-1 with TRBJ2-2; D remains unclear. Germline assignment: CDR1 WNHNN and CDR2 SYGVQD (reference sequence). Trimming took off 8 bases at V and 3 bases at J, with 10 bases between the two ends. The CDR3 covers 13 residues. The CDR3 DNA reads as TGCGCCAGCCGGTCGACGGACACCGGGGAGCTGTTTTTT. As protein: CASRSTDTGELFF.

This sequence joins TRBV4-1 and TRBJ2-7; D could derive from TRBD1 or TRBD2 (5 bases each). In germline, CDR1 is MGHRA, CDR2 YSYEKL. The CDR3 loop spans 15 amino acids. Trimming pared 1 base from V and 2 bases from J, leaving 12 bases between. CDR3 in amino acids: CASSQGPGTTYEQYF. The CDR3 DNA is TGCGCCAGCAGCCAAGGCCCCGGGACCACCTACGAGCAGTACTTC.

The V gene is TRBV19, the J gene TRBJ2-2; the match to TRBD1 covers 7 bases. The germline V gene encodes CDR1 LNHDA and CDR2 SQIVND (reference sequence). The CDR3 extends over 15 amino acids. J lost 5 bases, V lost 5 bases, and 8 bases had no gene match. This CDR3 is CASSLRQGQTGELFF. DNA for the CDR3: TGTGCCAGTAGTCTCCGACAGGGTCAGACCGGGGAGCTGTTTTTT.